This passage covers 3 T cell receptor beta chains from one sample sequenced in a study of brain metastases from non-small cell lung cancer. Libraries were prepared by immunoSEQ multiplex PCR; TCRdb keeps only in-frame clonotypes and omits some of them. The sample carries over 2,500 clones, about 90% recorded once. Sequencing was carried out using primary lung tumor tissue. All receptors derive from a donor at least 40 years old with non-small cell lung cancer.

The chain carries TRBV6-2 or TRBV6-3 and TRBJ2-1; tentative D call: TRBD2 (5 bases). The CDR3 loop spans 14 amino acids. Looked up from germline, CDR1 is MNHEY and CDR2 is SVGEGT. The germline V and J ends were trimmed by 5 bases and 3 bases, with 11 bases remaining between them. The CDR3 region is CASSSGTYYNEQFF. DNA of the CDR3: TGTGCCAGCAGTAGCGGAACATACTACAATGAGCAGTTCTTC.

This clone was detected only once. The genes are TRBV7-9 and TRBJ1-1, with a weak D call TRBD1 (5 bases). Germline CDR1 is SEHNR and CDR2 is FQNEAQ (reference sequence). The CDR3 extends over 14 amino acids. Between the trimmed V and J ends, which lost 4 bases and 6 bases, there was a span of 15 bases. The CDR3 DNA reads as TGTGCCAGCAGCTCGCCGGGGCTACGGGCTGAAGCTTTCTTT. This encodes CASSSPGLRAEAFF.

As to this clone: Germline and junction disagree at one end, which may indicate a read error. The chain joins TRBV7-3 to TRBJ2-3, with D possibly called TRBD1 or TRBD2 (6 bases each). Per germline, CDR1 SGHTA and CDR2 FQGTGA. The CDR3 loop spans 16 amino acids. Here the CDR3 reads CANSLQEGGRVNTQYF. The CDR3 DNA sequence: TGTGCCAACAGCTTACAAGAGGGGGGAAGAGTGAATACGCAGTATTTT. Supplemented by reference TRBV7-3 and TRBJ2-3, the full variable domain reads GAGVSQTPSNKVTEKGKYVELRCDPISGHTALYWYRQSLGQGPEFLIYFQGTGAADDSGLPNDRFFAVRPEGSVSTLKIQRTERGDSAVYLCANSLQEGGRVNTQYFGPGTRLTVL.